This TCR beta chain was captured in a study of T cell repertoires in cytomegalovirus infection. About the study: Recently identified HLA-C-restricted CMV epitopes were used, and well-studied HLA-B-restricted CMV epitopes were used as well. CMV infection together with matching HLA type was indicated by public TCR beta signatures.

With 5 bases clipped from V and 0 bases from J, the junction kept 9 bases outside the gene matches. There are 16 residues in the CDR3. Study-level points and caveats: The ex vivo response showed dominance by HLA-C-restricted CMV-specific TCR beta clonotypes. The cumulative frequency of public TCR beta families distinguished individuals who carried CMV together with the relevant HLA.

This clonotype was seen at least ten times. What it binds is unknown. Using its own MiXCR run on the reads, TCRdb lists one record per CDR3 protein. The table shows 86,000 or so distinct CDR3 sequences, with roughly a quarter occurring only once. This receptor was taken from a human donor in good health (CMV status not recorded). Some clones in this sample may be carry-over from other donors' samples. Sample: CD8+ T cells from cultured PBMCs, taken from culture after CMV antigen stimulation. V is TRBV12-3 or TRBV12-4 and J is TRBJ2-7; TRBD2 matches 8 bases. CDR3: CASSNTKRGSSYEQYF. CDR3 sequence (DNA): TGTGCCAGCAGTAATACTAAGCGGGGGAGCTCCTACGAGCAGTACTTC.